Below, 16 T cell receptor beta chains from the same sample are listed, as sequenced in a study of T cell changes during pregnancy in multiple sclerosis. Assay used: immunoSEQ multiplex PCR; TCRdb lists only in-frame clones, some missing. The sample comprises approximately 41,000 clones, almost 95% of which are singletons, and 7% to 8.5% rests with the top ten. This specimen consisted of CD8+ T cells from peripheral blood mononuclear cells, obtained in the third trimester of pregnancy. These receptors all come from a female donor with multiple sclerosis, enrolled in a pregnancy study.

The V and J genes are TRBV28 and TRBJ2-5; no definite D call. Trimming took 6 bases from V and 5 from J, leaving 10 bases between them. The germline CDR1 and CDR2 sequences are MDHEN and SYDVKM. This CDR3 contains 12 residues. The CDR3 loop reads CASSTLGETQYF. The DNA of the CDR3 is TGTGCCAGCAGCACCCTCGGGGAGACCCAGTACTTC.

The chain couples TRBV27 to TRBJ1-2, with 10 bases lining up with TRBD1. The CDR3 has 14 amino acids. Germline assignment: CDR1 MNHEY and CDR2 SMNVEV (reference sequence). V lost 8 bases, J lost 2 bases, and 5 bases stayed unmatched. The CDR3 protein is CASLGTGENYGYTF. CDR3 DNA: TGTGCCAGCCTCGGGACAGGGGAAAACTATGGCTACACCTTC.

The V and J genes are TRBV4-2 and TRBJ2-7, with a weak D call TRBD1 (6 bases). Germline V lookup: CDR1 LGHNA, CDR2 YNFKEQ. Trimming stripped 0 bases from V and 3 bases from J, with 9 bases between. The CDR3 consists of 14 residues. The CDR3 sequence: CASSQEGTFYEQYF. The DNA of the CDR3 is TGTGCCAGCAGCCAAGAGGGGACATTCTACGAGCAGTACTTC.

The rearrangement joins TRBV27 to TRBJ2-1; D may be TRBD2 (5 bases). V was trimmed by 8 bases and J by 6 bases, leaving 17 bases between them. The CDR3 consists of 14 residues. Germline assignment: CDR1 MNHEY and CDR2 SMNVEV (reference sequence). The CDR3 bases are TGTGCCAGCTCCGGACTGGCGGTATCCAATGAGCAGTTCTTC. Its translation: CASSGLAVSNEQFF.

CDR3 sequence: CASKATGQSVEQYF. CDR3 nucleotide sequence: TGTGCCAGCAAAGCGACAGGCCAGTCAGTTGAGCAGTACTTC. The chain uses TRBV27 and TRBJ2-7; tentatively, D is TRBD1 (6 bases). Germline CDR1 MNHEY, CDR2 SMNVEV (reference sequence). Trimming pared 7 bases from V and 7 bases from J, leaving 20 bases between. The CDR3 sequence is 14 residues long.

For the CDR3, the DNA is TGTGCCATCAGTGAGTCCGAGGGCCTGAACACTGAAGCTTTCTTT. It encodes CAISESEGLNTEAFF. The chain links TRBV10-3 to TRBJ1-1; no firm D call. The CDR3 spans 15 residues. Trimming shortened V by 0 bases and J by 0 bases, and 8 bases separated the two germline ends. Per the germline V gene, CDR1 is ENHRY and CDR2 is SYGVKD.

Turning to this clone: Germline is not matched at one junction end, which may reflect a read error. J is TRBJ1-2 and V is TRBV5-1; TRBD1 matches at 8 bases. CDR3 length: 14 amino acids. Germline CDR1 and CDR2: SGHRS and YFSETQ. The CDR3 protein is CASSLARGQYGYTF. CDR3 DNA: TGCGCCAGCAGCTTGGCCAGGGGGCAATATGGTTACACCTTC.

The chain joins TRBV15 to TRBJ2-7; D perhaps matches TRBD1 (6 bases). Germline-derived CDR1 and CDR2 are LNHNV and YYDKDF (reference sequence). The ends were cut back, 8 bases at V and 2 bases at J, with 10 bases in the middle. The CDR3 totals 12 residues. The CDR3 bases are TGTGCCACCGACAGGAGACCCTACGAGCAGTACTTC. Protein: CATDRRPYEQYF.

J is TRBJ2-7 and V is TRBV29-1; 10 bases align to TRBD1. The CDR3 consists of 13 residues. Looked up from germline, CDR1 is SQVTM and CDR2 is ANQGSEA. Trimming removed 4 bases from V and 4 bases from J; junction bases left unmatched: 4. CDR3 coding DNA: TGCAGCGTTGGGGACAGGGGACGGTACGAGCAGTACTTC. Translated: CSVGDRGRYEQYF.

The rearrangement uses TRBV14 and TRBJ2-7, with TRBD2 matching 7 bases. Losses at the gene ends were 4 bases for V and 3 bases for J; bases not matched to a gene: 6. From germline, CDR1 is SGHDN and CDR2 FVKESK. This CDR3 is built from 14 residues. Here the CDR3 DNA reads TGTGCCAGCAGCCCAGACGGGACTAACTACGAGCAGTACTTC. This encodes CASSPDGTNYEQYF.

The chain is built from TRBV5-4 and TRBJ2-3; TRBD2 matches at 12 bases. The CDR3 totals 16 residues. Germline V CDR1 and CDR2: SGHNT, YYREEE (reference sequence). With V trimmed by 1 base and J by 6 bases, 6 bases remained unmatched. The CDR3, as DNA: TGTGCCAGCAGCTTGTTCCTAGCGGGAGGGCCGGATACGCAGTATTTT. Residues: CASSLFLAGGPDTQYF.

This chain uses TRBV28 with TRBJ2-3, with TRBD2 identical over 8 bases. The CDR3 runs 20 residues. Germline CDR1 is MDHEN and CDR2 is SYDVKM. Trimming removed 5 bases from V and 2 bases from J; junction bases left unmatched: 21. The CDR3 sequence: CASSPLDSGAESPFTDTQYF. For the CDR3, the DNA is TGTGCCAGCAGTCCTCTCGATAGCGGGGCCGAATCTCCCTTCACAGATACGCAGTATTTT.

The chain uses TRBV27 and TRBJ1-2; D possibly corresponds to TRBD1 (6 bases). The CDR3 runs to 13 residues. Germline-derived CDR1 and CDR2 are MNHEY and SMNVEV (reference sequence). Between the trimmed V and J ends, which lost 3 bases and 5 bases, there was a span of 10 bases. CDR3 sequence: CASSFRGAYGYTF. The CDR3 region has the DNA TGTGCCAGCAGTTTCAGGGGAGCTTATGGCTACACCTTC.

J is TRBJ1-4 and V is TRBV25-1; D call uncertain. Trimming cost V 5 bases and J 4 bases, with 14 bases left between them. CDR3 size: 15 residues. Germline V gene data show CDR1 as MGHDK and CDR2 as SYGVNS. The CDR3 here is CASSRKATYNEKLFF. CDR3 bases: TGTGCCAGCAGTCGGAAGGCGACATATAATGAAAAACTGTTTTTT.

CDR3 region: CASSLREQGPYEQYF. In DNA form, the CDR3 reads TGTGCCAGCAGCCTCCGAGAACAGGGTCCCTACGAGCAGTACTTC. V is TRBV4-2 and J is TRBJ2-7, with a tentative D call TRBD1 (6 bases). There are 15 residues in the CDR3. The germline V gene encodes CDR1 LGHNA and CDR2 YNFKEQ. The V end lost 4 bases, the J end lost 2 bases, and 15 bases lay between the germline ends.

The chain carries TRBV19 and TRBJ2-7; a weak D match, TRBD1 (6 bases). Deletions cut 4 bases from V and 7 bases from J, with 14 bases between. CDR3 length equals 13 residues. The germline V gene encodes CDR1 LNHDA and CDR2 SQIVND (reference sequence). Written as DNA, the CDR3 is TGTGCCAGTAGTACCACAGGGTCGAGGGAGCAGTACTTC. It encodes CASSTTGSREQYF.